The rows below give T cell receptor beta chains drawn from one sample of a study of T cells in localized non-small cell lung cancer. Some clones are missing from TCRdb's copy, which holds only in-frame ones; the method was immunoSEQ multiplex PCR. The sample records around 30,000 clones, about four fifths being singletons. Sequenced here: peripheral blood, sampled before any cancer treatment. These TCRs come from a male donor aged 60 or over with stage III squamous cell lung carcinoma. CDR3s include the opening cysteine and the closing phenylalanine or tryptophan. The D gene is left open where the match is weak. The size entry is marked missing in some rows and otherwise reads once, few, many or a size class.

cdr3_aa: CASKGGGTTTNEKLFF
cdr3_nt: TGCGCCAGCAAGGGCGGCGGGACCACAACTAATGAAAAACTGTTTTTT
d_call: NA
cdr3_length: 16
clone_size: NA
j_call: TRBJ1-4
v_call: TRBV5-1

cdr3_aa: CARGTGKYSNQPQHF
cdr3_nt: TGTGCCAGAGGGACAGGGAAATATAGCAATCAGCCCCAGCATTTT
d_call: TRBD1
cdr3_length: 15
clone_size: NA
j_call: TRBJ1-5
v_call: TRBV5-5

cdr3_aa: CASSVDSSIREQYF
cdr3_nt: TGTGCCAGCAGCGTTGACTCTAGCATCCGCGAGCAGTACTTC
d_call: NA
cdr3_length: 14
clone_size: NA
j_call: TRBJ2-7
v_call: TRBV9

cdr3_aa: CASSLAGGYTGELFF
cdr3_nt: TGCGCCAGCAGCTTGGCCGGGGGGTACACCGGGGAGCTGTTTTTT
d_call: TRBD2
cdr3_length: 15
clone_size: NA
j_call: TRBJ2-2
v_call: TRBV5-1

cdr3_aa: CASSLREPRRGYTF
cdr3_nt: TGTGCCAGCAGCTTGCGGGAGCCCCGAAGGGGCTACACCTTC
d_call: NA
cdr3_length: 14
clone_size: NA
j_call: TRBJ1-2
v_call: TRBV11-2

cdr3_aa: CASSLRGAAVQPQHF
cdr3_nt: TGTGCCAGCAGCTTGAGAGGTGCAGCCGTACAGCCCCAGCATTTT
d_call: NA
cdr3_length: 15
clone_size: NA
j_call: TRBJ1-5
v_call: TRBV5-6

cdr3_aa: CASSEARGLEYTGELFF
cdr3_nt: TGTGCCAGCAGCGAGGCCAGGGGGCTTGAGTACACCGGGGAGCTGTTTTTT
d_call: TRBD1
cdr3_length: 17
clone_size: NA
j_call: TRBJ2-2
v_call: TRBV9

cdr3_aa: CASSLAEMIRGSYEQYF
cdr3_nt: TGTGCCAGCAGCTTAGCGGAAATGATACGGGGATCCTACGAGCAGTACTTC
d_call: NA
cdr3_length: 17
clone_size: NA
j_call: TRBJ2-7
v_call: TRBV11-2

cdr3_aa: CASRVAAHDTGELFF
cdr3_nt: TGTGCCAGCAGGGTCGCGGCCCACGACACCGGGGAGCTGTTTTTT
d_call: NA
cdr3_length: 15
clone_size: NA
j_call: TRBJ2-2
v_call: TRBV2

cdr3_aa: CASSGSTNNQPQHF
cdr3_nt: TGTGCCAGCAGTGGTTCCACTAACAATCAGCCCCAGCATTTT
d_call: NA
cdr3_length: 14
clone_size: few
j_call: TRBJ1-5
v_call: TRBV25-1

cdr3_aa: CSVSGTGLNTEAFF
cdr3_nt: TGCAGCGTTTCCGGGACAGGCCTGAACACTGAAGCTTTCTTT
d_call: TRBD1
cdr3_length: 14
clone_size: NA
j_call: TRBJ1-1
v_call: TRBV29-1

cdr3_aa: CAAMGSGTGTGEQYF
cdr3_nt: TGTGCCGCCATGGGATCCGGGACAGGGACGGGCGAGCAGTACTTC
d_call: TRBD1
cdr3_length: 15
clone_size: NA
j_call: TRBJ2-7
v_call: TRBV10-3

cdr3_aa: CASSRGTGSYEQYF
cdr3_nt: TGTGCCAGCAGCCGCGGCACCGGCTCCTACGAGCAGTACTTC
d_call: NA
cdr3_length: 14
clone_size: NA
j_call: TRBJ2-7
v_call: TRBV5-3

cdr3_aa: CASRGQGVYEQYF
cdr3_nt: TGCGCCAGCAGGGGACAGGGGGTGTACGAGCAGTACTTC
d_call: TRBD1
cdr3_length: 13
clone_size: NA
j_call: TRBJ2-7
v_call: TRBV5-1

cdr3_aa: CASSLLAGDNQPQHF
cdr3_nt: TGTGCCAGCAGTCTGTTGGCAGGGGATAATCAGCCCCAGCATTTT
d_call: NA
cdr3_length: 15
clone_size: NA
j_call: TRBJ1-5
v_call: TRBV6-4

cdr3_aa: CASSLGQGGVQPQHF
cdr3_nt: TGTGCCAGCAGCTTGGGACAGGGGGGGGTACAGCCCCAGCATTTT
d_call: TRBD1
cdr3_length: 15
clone_size: NA
j_call: TRBJ1-5
v_call: TRBV5-8